This paragraph covers one T cell receptor (beta chain) sequence. Sequencing was performed with immunoSEQ multiplex PCR; in TCRdb, only in-frame clones are kept and a portion is missing. The table includes roughly 250,000 clones, around four fifths detected once. The record originates from a study of blood T cell repertoires in COVID-19. Whole-study context: Sources were T cells, B-cell-depleted T cells, or PBMCs; the material itself was cDNA or gDNA.

The CDR3 length is 14 residues. After removal of 5 bases from V and 2 bases from J, the junction contained 3 bases not matched to a gene. Per germline, CDR1 SEHNR and CDR2 FQNEAQ (reference sequence). This chain connects TRBV7-9 to TRBJ1-2, with 9 bases that match TRBD1. Material for sequencing was peripheral blood. The clonotype was recovered from an older woman with acute or convalescent COVID-19. CDR3 DNA: TGTGCCAGCAGCCAAGACAGGGGGAACTATGGCTACACCTTC. This gives the protein CASSQDRGNYGYTF.